The T cell receptor beta chain described here comes from a study of patients and donors after allogeneic stem cell transplantation. Each CDR3 protein gets one entry after TCRdb re-called the RT-PCR reads with MiXCR. There are approximately 200,000 distinct CDR3 sequences in the sample; 13% to 15% occur only once, and around 10% lies in the top ten. This CDR3 is built from 14 residues. Trimming pared 1 base from V and 8 bases from J, leaving 9 bases between. The germline V gene encodes CDR1 LGHDT and CDR2 YNNKEL (reference sequence). The sample holds a few counts of this clonotype. The rearrangement links TRBV3-1 to TRBJ1-6, with a weak D call TRBD1 (5 bases). The sequence derives from a human donor who was either an allogeneic HSCT recipient or a stem cell or donor lymphocyte infusion donor (not recorded which). It is not recorded whose cells these are; they may come from a transplant donor. Sequences were obtained from blood, either unsorted or a sorted T cell fraction (not recorded which). The DNA of the CDR3 is TGTGCCAGCAGCCAAGCAGGGAGACATTCACCCCTCCACTTT. Translation: CASSQAGRHSPLHF.